What follows is one TCR beta chain and its context. What it binds is not known. Germline V gene sequence: CDR1 DFQATT, CDR2 SNEGSKA (reference sequence). V was shortened by 3 bases and J by 6 bases, with 15 bases between the two germline ends. The CDR3 spans 14 residues. This record comes from a study of CD8 T cells in Susac syndrome. The study, taken as a whole, reports: The authors acknowledged that their TCR sequencing and HLA analysis involved a relatively small number of individuals.

Healthy donors, matched for age and sex, constituted the control group. RNA, at about 0.45 to 1 ug, was reverse transcribed with random hexamers. Across 54 Vbeta and 13 Jbeta, TCR beta CDR3 was amplified with immunoSEQ multiplex PCR. One entry per CDR3 protein, called by TCRdb with MiXCR from the immunoSEQ multiplex PCR reads. Of 180,000 or so distinct CDR3 sequences listed, just under 95% are singletons. The chain employs TRBV20-1 and TRBJ2-1, with D maybe TRBD2 (5 bases). This TCR derives from a human donor in good health. The source material was CD4+ T cells from PBMCs. The CDR3 loop reads CSASQVGAANEQFF. CDR3 DNA sequence: TGCAGTGCTAGTCAGGTGGGAGCGGCCAATGAGCAGTTCTTC.